This paragraph covers one T cell receptor (beta chain) sequence. Per the study methods: For nucleated cells, counts were estimated from reference gene primer amplification. Measured with immunoSEQ multiplex PCR; TCRdb has only the in-frame clones, and not every one. V, J and clone size are taken as reported in that table, and D and trimming were inferred from the DNA itself. Of under 200,000 clones in the sample, about 82% were seen once. The data stem from a study of blood T cell repertoires in COVID-19. Overall study: Samples of COVID-19 (acute and convalescent) were obtained from the United States, Italy and Spain. PBMCs, B-cell-depleted T cells, or T cells provided the cDNA or gDNA that made up the material.

Germline CDR1 reads SGHNT; CDR2 reads YENEEA. Trimming took off 5 bases at V and 4 bases at J, with 11 bases between the two ends. There are 14 residues in the CDR3. Sequencing was carried out using peripheral blood. The chain links TRBV11-3 to TRBJ2-2; D not certain. The TCR originated in a woman older than 75 with COVID-19, enrolled during active disease. The CDR3 nucleotides are TGTGCCAGCAGCCGCCGGTCGGTCACCGGGGAGCTGTTTTTT. Translated: CASSRRSVTGELFF. Full variable domain (rest looked up from reference TRBV11-3 and TRBJ2-2): EAGVVQSPRYKIIEKKQPVAFWCNPISGHNTLYWYLQNLGQGPELLIRYENEEAVDDSQLPKDRFSAERLKGVDSTLKIQPAELGDSAVYLCASSRRSVTGELFFGEGSRLTVL.